This TCR beta chain emerged from a study of T cell responses to AZD1222 COVID-19 vaccine. Findings and limits, study-wide: Baseline seropositivity occurred in only a handful of AZD1222 recipients.

This CDR3 has 13 amino acids. Trimming stripped 3 bases from V and 6 bases from J, with 11 bases between. Generated by immunoSEQ multiplex PCR, the TCRdb table keeps only in-frame clones and is missing some. This table holds about 170,000 clones, around nine tenths found once. To note about this clone: Its cognate antigen is unknown.

The receptor's source is an adult who received the AZD1222 COVID-19 vaccine. This material consisted of peripheral blood, taken 28 days after the second AZD1222 dose. The chain combines TRBV12-3 or TRBV12-4 with TRBJ1-1; D possibly corresponds to TRBD1 (5 bases). The CDR3 coding sequence is TGTGCCAGCAGTTTGGGCGGGGGAGCTGAAGCTTTCTTT. It encodes CASSLGGGAEAFF.